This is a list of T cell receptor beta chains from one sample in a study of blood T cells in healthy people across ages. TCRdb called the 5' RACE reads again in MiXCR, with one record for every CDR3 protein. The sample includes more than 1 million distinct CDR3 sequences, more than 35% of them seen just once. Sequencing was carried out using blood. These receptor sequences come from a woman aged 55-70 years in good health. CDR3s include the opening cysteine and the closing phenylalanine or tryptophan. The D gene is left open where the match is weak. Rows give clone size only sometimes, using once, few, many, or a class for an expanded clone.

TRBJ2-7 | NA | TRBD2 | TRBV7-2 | TGTGCCAGCAGCTTTCGACCCTTGGGGGGGACGATTTACGAGCAGTACTTC | CASSFRPLGGTIYEQYF
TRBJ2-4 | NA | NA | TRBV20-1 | TGCAGTGCTAGGGACTACACGGATCAGTACTTC | CSARDYTDQYF
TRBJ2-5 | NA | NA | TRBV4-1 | TGCGCCAGCGCGGTAGTAGTCCCGCAGGAGACCCAGTACTTC | CASAVVVPQETQYF
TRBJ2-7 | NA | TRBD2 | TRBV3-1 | TGTGCCAGCAGCCAAGTCTCTAGCGGGAGCCCCCCCTACGAGCAGTACTTC | CASSQVSSGSPPYEQYF
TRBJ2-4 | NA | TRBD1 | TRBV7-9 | TGTGCCAGCAGCTTAACAGGGGGCGAGGACATTCAGTACTTC | CASSLTGGEDIQYF
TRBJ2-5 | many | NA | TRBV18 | TGTGCCAGCAGCCCTCGGACACAAGAGACCCAGTACTTC | CASSPRTQETQYF
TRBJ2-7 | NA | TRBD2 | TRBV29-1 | TGCAGCGTCGCCGGGACTAGCCCCAATGAGCAGTACTTC | CSVAGTSPNEQYF
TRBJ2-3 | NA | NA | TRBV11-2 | TGTGCCAGCAGCTTAGTAGACAGGTCCAGCACAGATACGCAGTATTTT | CASSLVDRSSTDTQYF
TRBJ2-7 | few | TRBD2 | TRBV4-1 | TGCGCCAGCAGGCCCTCCCTAGCGGGAGGTAGCGAGCAGTACTTC | CASRPSLAGGSEQYF
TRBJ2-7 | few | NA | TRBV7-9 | TGTGCCAGCACCGGACTGAGCTCCTACGAGCAGTACTTC | CASTGLSSYEQYF